This TCR beta chain came from a study of blood T cells in healthy people across ages. A second PCR, run for roughly 7 to 12 cycles, used a sample-barcoded 5' primer plus a J-beta primer mix. The authors tagged each cDNA molecule using a template-switch adaptor with 12 random nucleotides. In TCRdb, the 5' RACE reads were re-called with MiXCR into one record per CDR3 protein. The sample includes roughly 500,000 distinct CDR3 sequences, approximately 25% of them seen just once. Each sample used at least 7 million PBMCs. This clonotype was counted only a few times. The conserved phenylalanine or tryptophan normally closing the CDR3 is absent here, so this likely arose from a read error. Looked up from germline, CDR1 is MNHEY and CDR2 is SVGAGI. The CDR3 totals 15 residues.

This receptor was taken from a woman aged 70-85 years in good health. Sequences were obtained from blood. The rearrangement joins TRBV6-5 to TRBJ2-1; D may be TRBD1 or TRBD2 (5 bases each). The end of the DNA fits TRBJ2-7 better, so the J call may be wrong. The CDR3 bases are TGTGCCAGCAATCCCCGGGACCGAGCCTCCTACGAGCAGTACTTA. Protein sequence: CASNPRDRASYEQYL.